Given below is one TCR beta chain in context. Its antigen remains unknown. The data originate from a study of beta chain features in type 1 diabetes. General study results and limits: Naive, central memory and Treg TCRB repertoires seemed to resemble each other more closely in patients than they did in healthy donors.

Of the isolated RNA, all was reverse transcribed, and so the sequenced material was expressed TCRB transcripts. Clones were sequenced by immunoSEQ multiplex PCR, and TCRdb holds only the in-frame ones, with some missing. This sample carries a few hundred thousand clones, roughly 16% of them seen once, and the ten largest clones take under 0.02%. V trimming: 4 bases; J trimming: 0 bases; junction bases outside the gene matches: 3. Germline assignment: CDR1 SGDLS and CDR2 YYNGEE. The CDR3 is 15 residues long. A sort by CD45RO/CCR7/CD25/CD127/CD95/CD27 yielded CD4+ naive, central memory, regulatory and stem cell-like memory cells.

The rearrangement uses TRBV9 and TRBJ2-1; the match to TRBD2 covers 8 bases. Sequenced material: naive CD4+ T cells from blood. The receptor comes from a woman aged 18-29 years in good health. The CDR3: CASSSLAGSYNEQFF. DNA for the CDR3: TGTGCCAGCAGCTCCCTAGCGGGCTCCTACAATGAGCAGTTCTTC.